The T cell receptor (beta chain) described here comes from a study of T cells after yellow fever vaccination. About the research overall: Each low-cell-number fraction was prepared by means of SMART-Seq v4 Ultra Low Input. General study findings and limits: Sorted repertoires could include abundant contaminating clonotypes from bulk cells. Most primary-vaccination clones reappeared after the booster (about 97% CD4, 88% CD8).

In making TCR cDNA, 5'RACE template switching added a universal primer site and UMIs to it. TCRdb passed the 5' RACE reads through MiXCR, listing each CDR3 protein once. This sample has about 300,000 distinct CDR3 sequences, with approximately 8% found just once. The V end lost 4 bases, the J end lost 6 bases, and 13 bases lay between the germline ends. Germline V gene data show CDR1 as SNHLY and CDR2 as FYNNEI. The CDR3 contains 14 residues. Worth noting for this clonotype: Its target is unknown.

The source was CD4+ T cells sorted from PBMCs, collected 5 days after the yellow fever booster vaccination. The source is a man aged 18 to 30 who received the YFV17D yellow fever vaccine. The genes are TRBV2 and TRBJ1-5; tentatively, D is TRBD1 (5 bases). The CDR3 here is CASSVEAGTQPQHF. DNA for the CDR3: TGTGCCAGCAGTGTCGAGGCAGGGACTCAGCCCCAGCATTTT.